Given below is one T cell receptor (beta chain) in context. Per the germline V gene, CDR1 is LNHDA and CDR2 is SQIVND (reference sequence). The V and J ends lost 5 bases and 0 bases respectively, with 14 bases between them. CDR3 length equals 16 residues. This record belongs to a study of T cell changes during pregnancy in multiple sclerosis. The method was immunoSEQ multiplex PCR; TCRdb's version includes in-frame clones alone and lacks a portion of them. The sample shows about 76,000 clones, 85% to 95% of them seen only once. The source material was peripheral blood, sampled in the second trimester of pregnancy. This chain joins TRBV19 and TRBJ1-5, with D perhaps matching TRBD1 (6 bases). The TCR originated in a female donor with multiple sclerosis, enrolled in a pregnancy study. In DNA form, the CDR3 reads TGTGCCAGTAGTCGGACAGAAACCTATAGCAATCAGCCCCAGCATTTT. The encoded protein is CASSRTETYSNQPQHF.